This entry lists 5 T cell receptor beta chains sequenced from one sample in a study of cytomegalovirus exposure and HLA in healthy donors. PCR employed 60 Vbeta and 13 Jbeta primers. Sequencing was performed with immunoSEQ multiplex PCR; in TCRdb, only in-frame clones are kept and a portion is missing. This sample has under 200,000 clones, with about 72% found just once. Source material: PBMCs. These receptor sequences come from a girl under 18 in good health and CMV-seronegative.

The chain couples TRBV29-1 to TRBJ2-7; 7 bases fit TRBD1. J lost 3 bases, V lost 5 bases, and 7 bases had no gene match. The germline V gene has CDR1 SQVTM and CDR2 ANQGSEA. This CDR3 region has 13 residues. CDR3 in amino acids: CSVSNRGDYEQYF. The CDR3, as DNA: TGCAGCGTTAGTAACAGGGGAGACTACGAGCAGTACTTC.

CDR3 amino acids: CASSSPRRLAKNIQYF. Here the CDR3 DNA reads TGTGCCAGCAGCTCTCCCCGGAGACTAGCCAAAAACATTCAGTACTTC. This chain links TRBV7-8 with TRBJ2-4, with D unclear. V was trimmed by 4 bases and J by 0 bases, leaving 13 bases between them. The CDR3 extends over 16 amino acids. Germline values: CDR1 SGHVS, CDR2 FQNEAQ.

This chain joins TRBV9 and TRBJ1-2, with TRBD1 matching 7 bases. The germline CDR1 and CDR2 sequences are SGDLS and YYNGEE. Germline trimming cut 3 bases from V and 0 bases from J; bases unmatched to any gene: 2. CDR3 length: 14 residues. The CDR3 bases are TGTGCCAGCAGCGGACAGGGATCTAACTATGGCTACACCTTC. This translates into CASSGQGSNYGYTF.

The V and J genes are TRBV6-5 and TRBJ2-2; D may be TRBD1 (5 bases). Germline lookup yields CDR1 MNHEY and CDR2 SVGAGI. The CDR3 is 15 residues long. Trimming took off 2 bases at V and 5 bases at J, with 12 bases between the two ends. The CDR3 DNA is TGTGCCAGCAGTTACGTGCCAAGGGGAACCGGGGAGCTGTTTTTT. Amino acids: CASSYVPRGTGELFF.

CDR3 sequence reads: CASSSPPPGQGSYNEQFF. CDR3 coding DNA: TGTGCCAGCAGCTCTCCCCCCCCAGGACAGGGGAGTTACAATGAGCAGTTCTTC. The V call is TRBV9, the J call TRBJ2-1; 9 bases agree with TRBD1. CDR1 is SGDLS, CDR2 YYNGEE, per germline. The CDR3 sequence is 18 residues long. With V trimmed by 4 bases and J by 4 bases, 15 bases remained unmatched.